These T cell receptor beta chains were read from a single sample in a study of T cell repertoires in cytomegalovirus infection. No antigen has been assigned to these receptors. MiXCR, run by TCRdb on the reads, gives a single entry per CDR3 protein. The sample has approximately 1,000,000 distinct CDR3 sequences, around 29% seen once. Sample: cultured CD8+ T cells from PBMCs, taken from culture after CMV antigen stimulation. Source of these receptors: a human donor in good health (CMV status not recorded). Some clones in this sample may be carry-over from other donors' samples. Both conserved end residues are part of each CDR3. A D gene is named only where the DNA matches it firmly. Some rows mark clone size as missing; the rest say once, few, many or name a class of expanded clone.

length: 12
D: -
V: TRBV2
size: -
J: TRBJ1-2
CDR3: CASSEGYYGYTF
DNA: TGTGCCAGCAGTGAAGGTTACTATGGCTACACCTTC

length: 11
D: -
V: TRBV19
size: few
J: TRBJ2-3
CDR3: CASGRGVTQYF
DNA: TGTGCCAGTGGGCGTGGGGTTACGCAGTATTTT

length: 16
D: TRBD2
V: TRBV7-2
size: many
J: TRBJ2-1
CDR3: CASSPGKGGGAGEQFF
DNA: TGTGCCAGCAGCCCTGGTAAGGGCGGGGGGGCTGGTGAGCAGTTCTTC

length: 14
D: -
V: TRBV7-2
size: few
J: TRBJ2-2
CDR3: CASSLDYGSGELFF
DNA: TGTGCCAGCAGCTTAGATTATGGTTCCGGGGAGCTGTTTTTT

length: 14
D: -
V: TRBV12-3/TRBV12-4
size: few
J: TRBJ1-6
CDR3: CASSSGQIRLRLHF
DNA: TGTGCCAGCAGTTCAGGACAGATCCGATTGCGCCTCCACTTT

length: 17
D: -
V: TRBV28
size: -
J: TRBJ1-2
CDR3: CASSLSPDTGANYGYTF
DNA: TGTGCCAGCAGTTTATCCCCGGACACAGGTGCTAACTATGGCTACACCTTC

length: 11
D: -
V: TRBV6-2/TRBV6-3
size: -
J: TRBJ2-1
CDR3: CANKTEARQFF
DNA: TGTGCCAACAAGACCGAGGCGCGGCAGTTCTTC

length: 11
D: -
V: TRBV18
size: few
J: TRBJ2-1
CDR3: CASSWDGEQFF
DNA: TGTGCCAGCTCTTGGGACGGTGAGCAGTTCTTC

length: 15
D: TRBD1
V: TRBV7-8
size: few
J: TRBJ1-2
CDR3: CASSWAGQGSYGYTF
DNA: TGTGCCAGCAGCTGGGCGGGACAGGGGTCTTATGGCTACACCTTC

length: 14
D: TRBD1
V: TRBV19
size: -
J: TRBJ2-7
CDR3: CASRDGQGSYEQYF
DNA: TGTGCCAGTAGGGACGGACAGGGTTCCTACGAGCAGTACTTC